The 27 T cell receptor beta chains presented below share a single source sample, sequenced in a study of blood T cell repertoires in COVID-19. Measured with immunoSEQ multiplex PCR; TCRdb has only the in-frame clones, and not every one. The table shows 260,000 or so clones, with approximately 86% occurring only once. Sequenced: PBMCs or T cells enriched from blood (not recorded which). The origin of the receptors is a woman aged 25 to 45 with acute COVID-19.

The chain employs TRBV7-9 and TRBJ2-2, with 12 bases fitting TRBD2. Per germline, CDR1 SEHNR and CDR2 FQNEAQ (reference sequence). V lost 5 bases to trimming and J lost 4 bases; unmatched junction nucleotides: 5. There are 16 residues in the CDR3. This CDR3 is CASSPTSGGGTGELFF. Here the CDR3 DNA reads TGTGCCAGCAGCCCGACTAGCGGGGGAGGCACCGGGGAGCTGTTTTTT.

V gene TRBV27 combines with J gene TRBJ1-2; 8 bases are a match to TRBD1. The CDR3 totals 16 residues. J gave up 2 bases and V 0 bases, and 5 bases lay outside the gene matches. The germline V gene has CDR1 MNHEY and CDR2 SMNVEV (reference sequence). CDR3 amino acids: CASSLSQGAMNYGYTF. DNA for the CDR3: TGTGCCAGCAGTTTATCCCAGGGGGCTATGAACTATGGCTACACCTTC.

V is TRBV3-1 (or the pseudogene TRBV3-2) and J is TRBJ2-3; tentative D call: TRBD2 (6 bases). CDR1 is LGHDT and CDR2 is YNNKEL in the germline V gene (reference sequence). This CDR3 is 16 amino acids long. Trimming removed 4 bases at V and 3 bases at J, with 17 bases between. The CDR3 DNA follows: TGTGCCAGCAGCCCTCGGGGGAATATCCCGACAGATACGCAGTATTTT. This codes for CASSPRGNIPTDTQYF.

This clone was observed a few times. The DNA for the CDR3 is TGTGCCAGCAGCTTGGTCGGGAGCTTCCGGCAGGCTTTCTTT. This codes for CASSLVGSFRQAFF. The chain links TRBV5-4 to TRBJ1-1; D not resolved. CDR1 SGHNT and CDR2 YYREEE come from the germline V gene (reference sequence). The CDR3 spans 14 residues. V dropped 0 bases and J dropped 11 bases, with 17 bases sitting between them.

This clone has more than one count but fewer than ten. V is TRBV11-3 and J is TRBJ2-7; possible D gene TRBD2, 6 bases. V lost 5 bases to trimming and J lost 7 bases, with 15 bases between them. This CDR3 has 13 amino acids. Germline V CDR1 and CDR2: SGHNT, YENEEA. CDR3 amino acids: CASSLGFGGEQYF. The CDR3 nucleotides are TGTGCCAGCAGCCTAGGATTCGGGGGTGAGCAGTACTTC.

The chain links TRBV3-1 (or the pseudogene TRBV3-2) to TRBJ2-7; 10 bases match TRBD1. The germline CDR1 and CDR2 sequences are LGHDT and YNNKEL (reference sequence). J lost 3 bases, V lost 4 bases, and 3 bases had no gene match. The CDR3 is 14 residues long. The CDR3 is CASSRDRGVYEQYF. The CDR3 nucleotides read TGTGCCAGCAGCCGGGACAGGGGAGTCTACGAGCAGTACTTC.

This clone occurred once. The J gene is TRBJ1-1, the V gene TRBV7-8; maybe TRBD1 (5 bases). Trimming cost V 4 bases and J 2 bases, with 11 bases left between them. The CDR3 is 14 residues long. Looked up from germline, CDR1 is SGHVS and CDR2 is FQNEAQ. The CDR3 nucleotides are TGTGCCAGCAGCTCAGGGATACGAAACACTGAAGCTTTCTTT. This translates into CASSSGIRNTEAFF.

V and J are TRBV7-9 and TRBJ2-5, with 7 bases identical to TRBD2. This CDR3 spans 15 amino acids. J was trimmed by 0 bases and V by 0 bases; bases with no gene match: 1. CDR1 is SEHNR, CDR2 FQNEAQ, per germline (reference sequence). In DNA form, the CDR3 reads TGTGCCAGCAGCTTAGCGGGGGGGTACCAAGAGACCCAGTACTTC. It encodes CASSLAGGYQETQYF.

The chain is built from TRBV7-2 and TRBJ1-1; D unclear. Germline CDR1 reads SGHTA; CDR2 reads FQGNSA. The CDR3 is made up of 12 amino acids. Trimming removed 0 bases at V and 7 bases at J, with 6 bases between. This CDR3 is CASSLAFREAFF. In nucleotides, the CDR3 is TGTGCCAGCAGCTTAGCTTTCCGTGAAGCTTTCTTT.

The chain combines TRBV5-4 with TRBJ2-5; 10 bases fit TRBD2. Losses at the gene ends were 0 bases for V and 2 bases for J; bases not matched to a gene: 4. CDR1 is SGHNT and CDR2 is YYREEE in the germline V gene (reference sequence). This CDR3 contains 16 residues. The DNA of the CDR3 is TGTGCCAGCAGCTTGGTTAGCGGGGGGCTTCAAGAGACCCAGTACTTC. Residues: CASSLVSGGLQETQYF.

The chain has TRBV5-1 and TRBJ1-1; the D gene is possibly TRBD1 (5 bases). V dropped 6 bases and J dropped 9 bases, with 21 bases sitting between them. From germline, CDR1 is SGHRS and CDR2 YFSETQ. CDR3 length: 14 residues. As DNA, the CDR3 is TGCGCCAGCACTCTTCGGGGACTAGGTACACAAGCTTTCTTT. Its translation is CASTLRGLGTQAFF.

The chain combines TRBV13 with TRBJ1-1; D is unclear. Germline CDR1 PRHDT, CDR2 FYEKMQ (reference sequence). The CDR3 is 13 amino acids. Deletions cut 4 bases from V and 1 base from J, with 7 bases between. The CDR3 DNA sequence: TGTGCCAGCAGCTGGGCAGCGAACACTGAAGCTTTCTTT. Translating it yields CASSWAANTEAFF.

V and J are TRBV6-5 and TRBJ2-5; TRBD1 is a possible D gene (6 bases). The germline V and J ends were trimmed by 7 bases and 3 bases, with 15 bases remaining between them. Germline V gene data show CDR1 as MNHEY and CDR2 as SVGAGI. The CDR3 covers 14 residues. CDR3 DNA sequence: TGTGCCAGCACTCATTCGACAGGTGAAGAGACCCAGTACTTC. As protein: CASTHSTGEETQYF.

This clone turned up a few times. The chain links TRBV7-2 to TRBJ2-7; weak D call: TRBD1 (6 bases). The ends were cut back, 2 bases at V and 2 bases at J, with 13 bases in the middle. Germline CDR1 SGHTA, CDR2 FQGNSA. The CDR3 contains 15 residues. The CDR3 loop is CASSLNQDRTYEQYF. CDR3 in DNA: TGTGCCAGCAGCTTAAATCAGGACAGAACCTACGAGCAGTACTTC.

This rearrangement joins TRBV11-3 to TRBJ1-1; a possible D gene is TRBD1 (5 bases). V was cut by 5 bases and J by 1 base, with 17 bases left in between. Germline V gives CDR1 SGHNT, CDR2 YENEEA. CDR3 size: 16 residues. CDR3 nucleotide sequence: TGTGCCAGCAGCCCCGGCCCGGGGGGGGAGAACACTGAAGCTTTCTTT. Its translation: CASSPGPGGENTEAFF.

The rearrangement links TRBV20-1 to TRBJ2-1; 8 positions agree with TRBD1. Germline CDR1 reads DFQATT; CDR2 reads SNEGSKA (reference sequence). The J segment lost 2 bases and the V segment lost 3 bases, leaving 6 bases of the junction unmatched. The CDR3 has 15 residues. The chain's CDR3 is CSASVGTGAYNEQFF. CDR3 DNA: TGCAGTGCTAGTGTCGGGACAGGAGCCTACAATGAGCAGTTCTTC.

The chain couples TRBV7-2 to TRBJ2-4, with 8 bases that match TRBD1. The germline CDR1 and CDR2 sequences are SGHTA and FQGNSA. V was clipped by 5 bases and J by 0 bases; unmatched bases: 15. There are 19 residues in the CDR3. Here the CDR3 DNA reads TGTGCCAGCAGCCCCGAAGACTGGGACAGGTTCCTAGCCAAAAACATTCAGTACTTC. Protein: CASSPEDWDRFLAKNIQYF.

The gene calls are TRBV6-1 and TRBJ1-1, with no clear D. Germline CDR1 reads MNHNS; CDR2 reads SASEGT. The V gene lost 3 bases and the J gene lost 1 base, with 12 bases spanning the gap. This CDR3 is built from 15 residues. This CDR3 reads CASSDKPNTNTEAFF. CDR3 sequence (DNA): TGTGCCAGCAGTGATAAACCCAACACGAACACTGAAGCTTTCTTT.

The rearrangement uses TRBV7-9 and TRBJ2-3; D perhaps matches TRBD2 (5 bases). Per germline, CDR1 SEHNR and CDR2 FQNEAQ (reference sequence). The CDR3 consists of 15 residues. V lost 1 base and J lost 2, with 10 bases in between. For the CDR3, the DNA is TGTGCCAGCAGCTTAGTAAGCGGAGTCACAGATACGCAGTATTTT. Protein: CASSLVSGVTDTQYF.

V gene TRBV9 combines with J gene TRBJ1-2; 7 bases align to TRBD1. Germline trimming cut 4 bases from V and 8 bases from J; bases unmatched to any gene: 8. This CDR3 region has 13 residues. CDR1 is SGDLS, CDR2 YYNGEE, per germline. The CDR3, as DNA: TGTGCCAGCAGCTCCCAGACAGGGAAAGGCTACACCTTC. Protein sequence: CASSSQTGKGYTF.

The genes are TRBV7-2 and TRBJ2-5, with a weak D call TRBD2 (6 bases). CDR1 is SGHTA and CDR2 is FQGNSA in the germline V gene. Between the trimmed V and J ends, which lost 5 bases and 5 bases, there was a span of 18 bases. This CDR3 has 15 amino acids. The CDR3 region has the DNA TGTGCCAGCAGCAGCAGGAGCATGGGGAGGGAGACCCAGTACTTC. Translating it yields CASSSRSMGRETQYF. Full variable domain (outside the CDR3, taken from reference TRBV7-2 and TRBJ2-5): GAGVSQSPSNKVTEKGKDVELRCDPISGHTALYWYRQSLGQGLEFLIYFQGNSAPDKSGLPSDRFSAERTGGSVSTLTIQRTQQEDSAVYLCASSSRSMGRETQYFGPGTRLLVL.

This chain joins TRBV7-8 and TRBJ2-1; D is unclear. The V end was cut by 4 bases, the J end by 0 bases, with 10 bases between. Germline CDR1 and CDR2: SGHVS and FQNEAQ. The CDR3 has 15 amino acids. The CDR3 is CASSWVLDSYNEQFF. The CDR3 DNA sequence: TGTGCCAGCAGCTGGGTCCTAGACTCCTACAATGAGCAGTTCTTC.

This sequence joins TRBV5-4 and TRBJ1-1, with 8 bases aligning to TRBD1. CDR1 and CDR2 from the germline V gene are SGHNT and YYREEE (reference sequence). The CDR3 is made up of 14 amino acids. The J segment lost 9 bases and the V segment lost 4 bases, leaving 11 bases of the junction unmatched. The chain's CDR3 is CASSRPTGEAKAFF. CDR3 bases: TGTGCCAGCAGCAGGCCGACAGGGGAGGCTAAAGCTTTCTTT.

This rearrangement joins TRBV3-1 (or the pseudogene TRBV3-2) to TRBJ1-1; no clear D gene. Germline V gives CDR1 LGHDT, CDR2 YNNKEL (reference sequence). V lost 0 bases and J lost 1, with 15 bases in between. CDR3 length equals 17 residues. The CDR3 DNA sequence: TGTGCCAGCAGCCAAGACATAGATGGGCTTAGGAACACTGAAGCTTTCTTT. This gives the protein CASSQDIDGLRNTEAFF.

The gene calls are TRBV11-2 and TRBJ1-3; 11 bases are a match to TRBD1. Germline V gene data show CDR1 as SGHAT and CDR2 as FQNNGV. The CDR3 consists of 17 residues. The junction had 9 bases not matched to a gene; V was cut back by 5 bases and J by 3 bases. CDR3 in DNA: TGTGCCAGCAGCCCTTGGGACAGGGGGTCCGGTGGAAACACCATATATTTT. Its translation is CASSPWDRGSGGNTIYF.

This clone turned up a few times. This chain connects TRBV6-1 to TRBJ1-1, with D tentatively TRBD1 (6 bases). The CDR3 contains 14 residues. Trimming removed 1 base from V and 1 base from J, with 7 bases in between. Germline values: CDR1 MNHNS, CDR2 SASEGT. Here the CDR3 DNA reads TGTGCCAGCAGTGAAGGGACAGAGAACACTGAAGCTTTCTTT. Translated, it gives CASSEGTENTEAFF.

The chain links TRBV15 to TRBJ1-1; TRBD1 aligns across 8 bases. The CDR3 is 13 residues long. V gave up 1 base and J gave up 10 bases; unmatched junction bases: 5. The V gene's germline CDR1 is LNHNV and CDR2 YYDKDF (reference sequence). CDR3 DNA sequence: TGTGCCACCAGCAGAGTGAACAGGGGGGTAGCTTTCTTT. It translates to CATSRVNRGVAFF. Using reference TRBV15 and TRBJ1-1 for the parts outside the CDR3, the full variable domain is DAMVIQNPRYQVTQFGKPVTLSCSQTLNHNVMYWYQQKSSQAPKLLFHYYDKDFNNEADTPDNFQSRRPNTSFCFLDIRSPGLGDTAMYLCATSRVNRGVAFFGQGTRLTVV.